The text below deals with one T cell receptor (beta chain). Its specificity is not known. The sample has other DNA sequences that encode this CDR3 too. The data belong to a study of shared clonotypes between healthy human individuals. The wider study: Each donor had three CD4 naive, three CD4 memory, two CD8 naive and one CD8 memory plate.

Study-wide findings and caveats: Clonotype sharing among donors, it was expected, would be affected by sequencing depth.

Per germline, CDR1 SGHRS and CDR2 YFSETQ. The V end was cut by 0 bases, the J end by 5 bases, with 10 bases between. The CDR3 extends over 14 amino acids. Produced via immunoSEQ multiplex PCR; TCRdb's table is partial and in-frame only. This sample carries 2 million to 2.5 million clones, 85% to 95% of them seen once, and the ten largest clones take roughly 0.34%. Sequenced sample: naive CD4+ T cells from PBMCs. Subset here: CD45RA+ positively selected. The chain employs TRBV5-1 and TRBJ2-3; no clear D gene. The source is a man between 18 and 35 years old in good health. Some clones in this sample may be carry-over from other donors' samples. In nucleotides, the CDR3 is TGCGCCAGCAGCTTGGCCGGAGTGGGAGATACGCAGTATTTT. Translating gives CASSLAGVGDTQYF.